This T cell receptor beta chain was observed in a study of cytomegalovirus exposure and HLA in healthy donors. All the people who gave samples were healthy bone marrow donors. This PCR relied on a set of 60 Vbeta primers and 13 Jbeta primers. Profiled with immunoSEQ multiplex PCR; TCRdb holds only in-frame clones, not every one. The sample shows around 200,000 clones, around 83% of them seen only once. This CDR3 has 13 residues. The V gene end was trimmed by 5 bases and the J gene end by 8 bases; junction bases not matched to a gene: 5. Germline CDR1 and CDR2: SGHTA and FQGTGA. The sample consisted of PBMCs. The receptor's source is a woman between 50 and 59 years old in good health and CMV-seropositive. The genes are TRBV7-3 and TRBJ2-3; 9 bases line up with TRBD1. The CDR3 loop is CASSPDRGVTQYF. The CDR3, as DNA: TGTGCCAGCAGCCCGGACAGGGGAGTTACGCAGTATTTT.